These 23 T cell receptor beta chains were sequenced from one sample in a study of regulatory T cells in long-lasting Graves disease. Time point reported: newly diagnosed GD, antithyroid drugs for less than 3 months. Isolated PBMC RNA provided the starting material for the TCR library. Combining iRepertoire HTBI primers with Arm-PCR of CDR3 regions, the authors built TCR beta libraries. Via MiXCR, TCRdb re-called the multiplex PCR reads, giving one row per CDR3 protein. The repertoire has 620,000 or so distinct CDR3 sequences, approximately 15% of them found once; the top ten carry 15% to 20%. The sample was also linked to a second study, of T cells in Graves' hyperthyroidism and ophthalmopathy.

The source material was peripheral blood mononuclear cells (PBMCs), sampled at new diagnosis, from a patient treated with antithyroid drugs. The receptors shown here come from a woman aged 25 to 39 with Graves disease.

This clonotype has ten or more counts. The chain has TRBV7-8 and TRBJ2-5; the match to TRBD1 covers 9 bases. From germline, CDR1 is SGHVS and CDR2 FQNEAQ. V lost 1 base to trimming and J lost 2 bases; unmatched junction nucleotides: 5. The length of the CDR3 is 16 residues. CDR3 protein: CASSLGGTGNQETQYF. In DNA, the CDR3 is TGTGCCAGCAGCTTAGGCGGGACAGGGAATCAAGAGACCCAGTACTTC.

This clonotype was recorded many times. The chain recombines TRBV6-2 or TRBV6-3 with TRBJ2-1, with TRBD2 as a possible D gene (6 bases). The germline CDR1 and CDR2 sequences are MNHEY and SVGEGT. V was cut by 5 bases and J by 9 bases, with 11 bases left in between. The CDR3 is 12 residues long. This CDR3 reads CASSAGWGEQFF. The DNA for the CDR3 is TGTGCCAGCAGTGCGGGATGGGGTGAGCAGTTCTTC.

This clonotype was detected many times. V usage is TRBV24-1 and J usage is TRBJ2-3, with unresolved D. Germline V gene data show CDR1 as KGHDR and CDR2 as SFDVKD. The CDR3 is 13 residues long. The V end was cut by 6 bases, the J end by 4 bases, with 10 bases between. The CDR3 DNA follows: TGTGCCACCAGTAACGTTAGCCCAGATACGCAGTATTTT. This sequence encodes CATSNVSPDTQYF.

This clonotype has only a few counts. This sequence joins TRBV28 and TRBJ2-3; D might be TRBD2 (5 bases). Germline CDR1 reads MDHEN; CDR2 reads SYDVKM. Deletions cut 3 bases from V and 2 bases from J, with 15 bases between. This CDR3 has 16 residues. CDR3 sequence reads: CASSFTGKGSTDTQYF. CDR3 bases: TGTGCCAGCAGTTTTACGGGAAAAGGTTCCACAGATACGCAGTATTTT.

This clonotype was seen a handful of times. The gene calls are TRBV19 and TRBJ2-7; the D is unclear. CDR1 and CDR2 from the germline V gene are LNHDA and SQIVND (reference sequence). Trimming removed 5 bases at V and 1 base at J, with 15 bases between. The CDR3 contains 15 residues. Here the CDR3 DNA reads TGTGCCAGTAGTCCGGCGTCAGCTATGTCCTACGAGCAGTACTTC. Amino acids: CASSPASAMSYEQYF.

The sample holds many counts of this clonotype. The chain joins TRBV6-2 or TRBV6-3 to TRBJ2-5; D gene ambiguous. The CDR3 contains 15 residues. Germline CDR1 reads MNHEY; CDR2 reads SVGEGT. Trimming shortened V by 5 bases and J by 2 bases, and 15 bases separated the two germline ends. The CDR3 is CASSEWEQLQETQYF. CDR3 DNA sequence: TGTGCCAGCAGTGAATGGGAACAGTTACAAGAGACCCAGTACTTC.

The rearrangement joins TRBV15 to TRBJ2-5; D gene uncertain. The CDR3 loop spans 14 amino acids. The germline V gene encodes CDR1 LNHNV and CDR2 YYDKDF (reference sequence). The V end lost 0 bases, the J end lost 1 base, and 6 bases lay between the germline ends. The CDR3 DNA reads TGTGCCACCAGCAGAGATCTTGGCCAAGAGACCCAGTACTTC. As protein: CATSRDLGQETQYF. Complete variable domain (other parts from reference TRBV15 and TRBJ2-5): DAMVIQNPRYQVTQFGKPVTLSCSQTLNHNVMYWYQQKSSQAPKLLFHYYDKDFNNEADTPDNFQSRRPNTSFCFLDIRSPGLGDTAMYLCATSRDLGQETQYFGPGTRLLVL.

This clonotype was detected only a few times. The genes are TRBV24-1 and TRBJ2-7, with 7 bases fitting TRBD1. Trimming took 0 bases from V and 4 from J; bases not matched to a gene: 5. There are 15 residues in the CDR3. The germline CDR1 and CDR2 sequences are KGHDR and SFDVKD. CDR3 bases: TGTGCCACCAGTGATTTGAAGGGACAGAAATACGAGCAGTACTTC. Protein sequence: CATSDLKGQKYEQYF.

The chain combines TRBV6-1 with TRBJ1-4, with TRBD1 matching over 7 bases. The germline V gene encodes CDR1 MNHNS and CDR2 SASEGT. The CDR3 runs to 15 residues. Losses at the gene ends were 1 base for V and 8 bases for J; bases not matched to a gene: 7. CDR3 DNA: TGTGCCAGCAGTGAAGTAGGGGGCAGGGCGGAAAAACTGTTTTTT. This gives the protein CASSEVGGRAEKLFF.

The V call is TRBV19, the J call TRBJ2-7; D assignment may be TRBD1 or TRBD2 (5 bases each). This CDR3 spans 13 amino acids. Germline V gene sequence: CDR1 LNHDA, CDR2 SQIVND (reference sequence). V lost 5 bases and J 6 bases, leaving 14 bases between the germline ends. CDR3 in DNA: TGTGCCAGTAGTGTGGGACCCGGCGGCGAGCAGTACTTC. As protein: CASSVGPGGEQYF.

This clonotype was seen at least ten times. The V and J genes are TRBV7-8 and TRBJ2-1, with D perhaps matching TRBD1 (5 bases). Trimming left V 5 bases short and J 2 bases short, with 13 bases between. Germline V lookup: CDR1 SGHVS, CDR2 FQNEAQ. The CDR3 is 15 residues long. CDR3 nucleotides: TGTGCCAGCAGCGTACAGGAGAAACCCTACAATGAGCAGTTCTTC. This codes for CASSVQEKPYNEQFF.

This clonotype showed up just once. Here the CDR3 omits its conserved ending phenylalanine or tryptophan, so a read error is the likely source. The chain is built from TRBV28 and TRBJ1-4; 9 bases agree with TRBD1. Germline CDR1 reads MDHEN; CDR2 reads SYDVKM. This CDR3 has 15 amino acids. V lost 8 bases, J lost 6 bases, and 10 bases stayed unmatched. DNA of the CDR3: TGTGCCAGCGATAGGGGGGACAGGGACTATGAAAAACTGTTTCTT. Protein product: CASDRGDRDYEKLFL.

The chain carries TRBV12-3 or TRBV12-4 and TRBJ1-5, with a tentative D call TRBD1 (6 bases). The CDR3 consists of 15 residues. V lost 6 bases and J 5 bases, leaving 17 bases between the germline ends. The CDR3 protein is CASSPLTGSYQPQHF. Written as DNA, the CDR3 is TGTGCCAGCAGCCCCCTAACAGGGTCCTATCAGCCCCAGCATTTT.

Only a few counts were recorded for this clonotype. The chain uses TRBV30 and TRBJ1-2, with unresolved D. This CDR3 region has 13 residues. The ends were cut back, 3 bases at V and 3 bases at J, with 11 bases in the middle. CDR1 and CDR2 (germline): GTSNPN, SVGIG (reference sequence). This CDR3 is CAWRDGGHYGYTF. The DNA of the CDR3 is TGTGCCTGGAGGGACGGAGGTCACTATGGCTACACCTTC.

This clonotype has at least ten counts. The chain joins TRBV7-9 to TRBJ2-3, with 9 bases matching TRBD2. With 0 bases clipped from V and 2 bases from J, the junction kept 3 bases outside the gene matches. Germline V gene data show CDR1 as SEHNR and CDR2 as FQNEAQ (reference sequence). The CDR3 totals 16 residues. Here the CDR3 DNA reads TGTGCCAGCAGCTTAGCGACTAGCGGAGACACAGATACGCAGTATTTT. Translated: CASSLATSGDTDTQYF.

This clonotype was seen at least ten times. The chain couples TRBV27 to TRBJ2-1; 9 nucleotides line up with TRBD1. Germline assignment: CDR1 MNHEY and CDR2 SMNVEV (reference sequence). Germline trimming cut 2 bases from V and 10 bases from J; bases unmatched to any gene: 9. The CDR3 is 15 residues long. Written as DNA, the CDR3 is TGTGCCAGCAGTTTAATGGGGACAGGGTTGAGGGAGCAGTTCTTC. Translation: CASSLMGTGLREQFF.

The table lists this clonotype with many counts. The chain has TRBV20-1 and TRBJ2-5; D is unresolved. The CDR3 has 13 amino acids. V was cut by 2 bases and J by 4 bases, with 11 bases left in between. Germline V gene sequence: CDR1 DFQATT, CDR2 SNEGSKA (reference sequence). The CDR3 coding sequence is TGCAGTGCTAGATCCGATTGGCGAGAGACCCAGTACTTC. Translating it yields CSARSDWRETQYF.

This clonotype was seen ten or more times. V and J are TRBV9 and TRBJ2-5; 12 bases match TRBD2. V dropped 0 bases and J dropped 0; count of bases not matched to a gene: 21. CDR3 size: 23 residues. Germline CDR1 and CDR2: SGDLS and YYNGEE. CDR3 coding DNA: TGTGCCAGCAGCGTAGCCCCAGGGTCCCTAGCGGGAGGGCCTTGGGTTAACCAAGAGACCCAGTACTTC. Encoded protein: CASSVAPGSLAGGPWVNQETQYF.

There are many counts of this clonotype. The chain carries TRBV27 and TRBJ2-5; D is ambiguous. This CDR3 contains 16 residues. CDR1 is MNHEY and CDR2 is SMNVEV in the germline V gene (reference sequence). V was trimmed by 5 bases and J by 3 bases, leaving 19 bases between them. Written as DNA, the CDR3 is TGTGCCAGCAGTACCTTACCCTCCTACGTGAAAGAGACCCAGTACTTC. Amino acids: CASSTLPSYVKETQYF.

The DNA of the CDR3 is TGTGCCAGCAAGAGAACAGAGCTCACAGATACGCAGTATTTT. Translated, it gives CASKRTELTDTQYF. The chain has TRBV6-1 and TRBJ2-3; D not certain. CDR1 is MNHNS, CDR2 SASEGT, per germline. V dropped 7 bases and J dropped 2 bases, with 13 bases sitting between them. CDR3 length: 14 residues.

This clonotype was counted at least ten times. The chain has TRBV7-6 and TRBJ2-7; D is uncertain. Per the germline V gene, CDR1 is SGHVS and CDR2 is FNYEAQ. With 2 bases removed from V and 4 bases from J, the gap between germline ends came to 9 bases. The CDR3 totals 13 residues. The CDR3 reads CASSLLGEYEQYF. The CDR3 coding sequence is TGTGCCAGCAGCTTACTTGGGGAATACGAGCAGTACTTC.

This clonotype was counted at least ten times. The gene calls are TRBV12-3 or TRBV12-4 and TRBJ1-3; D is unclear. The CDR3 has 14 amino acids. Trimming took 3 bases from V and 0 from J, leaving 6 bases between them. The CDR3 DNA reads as TGTGCCAGCAGTTTGTGGGACTCTGGAAACACCATATATTTT. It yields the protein CASSLWDSGNTIYF.

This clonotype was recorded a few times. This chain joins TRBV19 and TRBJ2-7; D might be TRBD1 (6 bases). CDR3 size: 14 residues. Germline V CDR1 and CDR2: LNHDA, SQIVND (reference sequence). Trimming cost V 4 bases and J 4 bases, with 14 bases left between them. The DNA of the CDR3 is TGTGCCAGTAGTAGGGGAACGACAGGTTACGAGCAGTACTTC. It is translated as CASSRGTTGYEQYF.